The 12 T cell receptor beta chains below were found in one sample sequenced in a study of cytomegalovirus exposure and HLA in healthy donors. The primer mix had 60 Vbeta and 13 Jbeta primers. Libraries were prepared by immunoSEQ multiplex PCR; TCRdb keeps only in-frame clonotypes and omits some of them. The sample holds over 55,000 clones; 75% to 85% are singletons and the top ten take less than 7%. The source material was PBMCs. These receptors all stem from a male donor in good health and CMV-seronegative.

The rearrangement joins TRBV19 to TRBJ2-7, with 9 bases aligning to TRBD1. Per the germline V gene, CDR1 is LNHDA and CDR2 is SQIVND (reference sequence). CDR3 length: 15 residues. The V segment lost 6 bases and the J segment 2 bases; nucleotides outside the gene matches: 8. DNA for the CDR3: TGTGCCAGTAGCCTTTCCGGGACAGGGCCCTACGAGCAGTACTTC. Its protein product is CASSLSGTGPYEQYF.

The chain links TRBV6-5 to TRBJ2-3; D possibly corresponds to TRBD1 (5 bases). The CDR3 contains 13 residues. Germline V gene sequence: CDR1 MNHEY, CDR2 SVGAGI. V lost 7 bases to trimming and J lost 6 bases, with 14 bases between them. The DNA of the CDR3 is TGTGCCAGCAAGGGCAGGGTGCAGGATACGCAGTATTTT. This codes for CASKGRVQDTQYF.

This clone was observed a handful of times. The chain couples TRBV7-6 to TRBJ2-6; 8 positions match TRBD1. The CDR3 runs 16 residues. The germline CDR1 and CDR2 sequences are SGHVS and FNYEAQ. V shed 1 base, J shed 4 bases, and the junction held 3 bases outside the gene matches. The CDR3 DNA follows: TGTGCCAGCAGCTTAGGGACAGGGTCCGGGGCCAACGTCCTGACTTTC. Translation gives CASSLGTGSGANVLTF.

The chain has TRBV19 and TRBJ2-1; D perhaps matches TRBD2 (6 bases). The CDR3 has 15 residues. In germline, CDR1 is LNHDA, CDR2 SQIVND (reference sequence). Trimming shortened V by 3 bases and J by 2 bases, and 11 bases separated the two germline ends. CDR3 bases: TGTGCCAGTAGTATCGGCGGGGCCCCCTACAATGAGCAGTTCTTC. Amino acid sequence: CASSIGGAPYNEQFF.

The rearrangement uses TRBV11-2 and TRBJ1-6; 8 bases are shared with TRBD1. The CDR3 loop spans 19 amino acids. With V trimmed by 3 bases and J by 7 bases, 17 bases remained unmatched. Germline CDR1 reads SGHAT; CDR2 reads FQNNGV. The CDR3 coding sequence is TGTGCCAGCAGCTTCCCCGGCAGGGGGCCACCCCTCTCCAATTCACCCCTCCACTTT. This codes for CASSFPGRGPPLSNSPLHF. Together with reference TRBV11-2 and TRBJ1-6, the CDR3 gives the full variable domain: EAGVAQSPRYKIIEKRQSVAFWCNPISGHATLYWYQQILGQGPKLLIQFQNNGVVDDSQLPKDRFSAERLKGVDSTLKIQPAKLEDSAVYLCASSFPGRGPPLSNSPLHFGNGTRLTVT.

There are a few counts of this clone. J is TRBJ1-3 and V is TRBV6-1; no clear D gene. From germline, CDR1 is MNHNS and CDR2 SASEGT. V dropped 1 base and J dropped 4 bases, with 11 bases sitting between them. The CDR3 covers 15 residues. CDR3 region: CASSEDRGTGNTIYF. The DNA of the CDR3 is TGTGCCAGCAGTGAAGACCGGGGAACCGGAAACACCATATATTTT.

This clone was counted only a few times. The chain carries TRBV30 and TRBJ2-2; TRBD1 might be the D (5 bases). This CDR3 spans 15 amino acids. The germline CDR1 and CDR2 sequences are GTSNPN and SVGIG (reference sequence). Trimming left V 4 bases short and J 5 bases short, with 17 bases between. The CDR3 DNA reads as TGTGCCTGGAACCCCGTGCAGGGTCGGACCGGGGAGCTGTTTTTT. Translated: CAWNPVQGRTGELFF.

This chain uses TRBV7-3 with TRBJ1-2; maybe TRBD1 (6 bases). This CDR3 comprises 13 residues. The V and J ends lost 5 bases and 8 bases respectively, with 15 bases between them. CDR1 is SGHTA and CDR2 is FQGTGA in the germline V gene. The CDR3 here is CASSPGQDYGYTF. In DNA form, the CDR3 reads TGTGCCAGCAGCCCGGGACAAGATTACGGCTACACCTTC.

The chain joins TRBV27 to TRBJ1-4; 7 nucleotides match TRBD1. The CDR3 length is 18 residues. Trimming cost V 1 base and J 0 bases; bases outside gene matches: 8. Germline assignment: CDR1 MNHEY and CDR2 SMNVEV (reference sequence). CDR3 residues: CASSLFPPGQATNEKLFF. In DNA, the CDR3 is TGTGCCAGCAGTTTATTCCCCCCCGGACAGGCAACTAATGAAAAACTGTTTTTT.

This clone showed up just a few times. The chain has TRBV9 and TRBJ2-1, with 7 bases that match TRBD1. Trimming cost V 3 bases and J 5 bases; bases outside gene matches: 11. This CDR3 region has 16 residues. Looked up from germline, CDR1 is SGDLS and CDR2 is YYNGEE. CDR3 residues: CASSGGRQGTDNEQFF. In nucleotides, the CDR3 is TGTGCCAGCAGCGGGGGACGACAGGGTACGGACAATGAGCAGTTCTTC.

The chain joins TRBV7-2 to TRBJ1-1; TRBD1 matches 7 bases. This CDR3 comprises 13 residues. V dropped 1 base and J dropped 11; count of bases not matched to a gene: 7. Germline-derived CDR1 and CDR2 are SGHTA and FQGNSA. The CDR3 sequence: CASSLGGGGEAFF. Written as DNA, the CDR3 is TGTGCCAGCAGCTTAGGAGGAGGGGGCGAGGCTTTCTTT. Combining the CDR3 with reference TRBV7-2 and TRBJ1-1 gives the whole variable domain GAGVSQSPSNKVTEKGKDVELRCDPISGHTALYWYRQSLGQGLEFLIYFQGNSAPDKSGLPSDRFSAERTGGSVSTLTIQRTQQEDSAVYLCASSLGGGGEAFFGQGTRLTVV.

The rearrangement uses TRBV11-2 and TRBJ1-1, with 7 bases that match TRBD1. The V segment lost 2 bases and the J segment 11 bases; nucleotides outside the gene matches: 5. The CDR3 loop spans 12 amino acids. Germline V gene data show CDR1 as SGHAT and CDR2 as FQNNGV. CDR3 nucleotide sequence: TGTGCCAGCAGCTTAAAGACAGGGATGGCTTTCTTT. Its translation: CASSLKTGMAFF.